These 13 T cell receptor beta chains came from one sample sequenced in a study of shared T cell receptors in the human thymus. Sequencing was performed with immunoSEQ multiplex PCR; in TCRdb, only in-frame clones are kept and a portion is missing. Found here are more than 300,000 clones, more than 85% of them singletons; the top ten hold 0.015% to 0.025%. The sample consisted of thymocytes. The receptors shown here come from a human donor.

V is TRBV5-1 and J is TRBJ1-1; D is uncertain. Germline values: CDR1 SGHRS, CDR2 YFSETQ. This CDR3 is 15 amino acids long. V lost 0 bases and J 7 bases, leaving 16 bases between the germline ends. CDR3 DNA: TGCGCCAGCAGCTTGGCCATCTATGGGGTCGATGAAGCTTTCTTT. Its translation is CASSLAIYGVDEAFF.

The rearrangement joins TRBV19 to TRBJ1-2, with D perhaps matching TRBD1 (5 bases). Germline-derived CDR1 and CDR2 are LNHDA and SQIVND (reference sequence). The CDR3 has 15 amino acids. Trimming took off 4 bases at V and 3 bases at J, with 15 bases between the two ends. The CDR3 here is CASSSPTRGDYGYTF. The CDR3 DNA follows: TGTGCCAGTAGTAGCCCGACAAGGGGTGACTATGGCTACACCTTC.

The chain has TRBV4-1 and TRBJ1-5; D is unclear. The germline V and J ends were trimmed by 4 bases and 7 bases, with 14 bases remaining between them. This CDR3 has 14 residues. Germline-derived CDR1 and CDR2 are MGHRA and YSYEKL. The CDR3 reads CASSPPSSGQPQHF. The CDR3, as DNA: TGCGCCAGCAGCCCTCCTTCGTCCGGACAGCCCCAGCATTTT.

The chain is built from TRBV10-1 and TRBJ2-1; D may match TRBD1 or TRBD2 (6 bases each). V was clipped by 3 bases and J by 5 bases, with 32 bases between them. Looked up from germline, CDR1 is WNHNN and CDR2 is SYGVQD (reference sequence). This CDR3 has 21 amino acids. CDR3 amino acids: CASSEAAPAGRRDGGHNEQFF. CDR3 DNA: TGCGCCAGCAGTGAAGCCGCTCCAGCGGGCAGGCGGGACGGGGGCCACAATGAGCAGTTCTTC.

Written as DNA, the CDR3 is TGTGCCACCAGCAGAGAGGGCGATTCCTACGAGCAGTACTTC. Translating gives CATSREGDSYEQYF. The chain recombines TRBV15 with TRBJ2-7; D unresolved. CDR1 is LNHNV, CDR2 YYDKDF, per germline (reference sequence). Trimming pared 0 bases from V and 1 base from J, leaving 7 bases between. This CDR3 spans 14 amino acids.

This clone appeared a few times. The same CDR3 also results from other DNA sequences found in this sample. V usage is TRBV27 and J usage is TRBJ2-7, with D uncertain. Germline lookup yields CDR1 MNHEY and CDR2 SMNVEV (reference sequence). This CDR3 is built from 11 residues. The V and J ends lost 2 bases and 5 bases respectively, with 4 bases between them. DNA of the CDR3: TGTGCCAGCAGTTTAGGGCACGAGCAGTACTTC. Its protein is CASSLGHEQYF.

The rearrangement links TRBV6-4 to TRBJ2-2; D is undetermined. Germline CDR1 MRHNA, CDR2 SNTAGT. The CDR3 covers 15 residues. V lost 0 bases, J lost 3 bases, and 8 bases lay in between. The CDR3 sequence is CASSDSVQHTGELFF. Here the CDR3 DNA reads TGTGCCAGCAGTGACTCAGTACAGCACACCGGGGAGCTGTTTTTT.

In nucleotides, the CDR3 is TGTGCCATCAGTGCTAGCGGGGAGAGCACAGATACGCAGTATTTT. This encodes CAISASGESTDTQYF. V gene TRBV10-3 combines with J gene TRBJ2-3, with 9 bases aligning to TRBD2. The CDR3 runs to 15 residues. Per the germline V gene, CDR1 is ENHRY and CDR2 is SYGVKD. The ends lost 4 bases at V and 0 bases at J; junction bases unmatched: 2.

This chain joins TRBV5-4 and TRBJ2-1; D ambiguous. The germline V gene encodes CDR1 SGHNT and CDR2 YYREEE (reference sequence). The CDR3 loop spans 13 amino acids. The V end lost 0 bases, the J end lost 6 bases, and 7 bases lay between the germline ends. CDR3 bases: TGTGCCAGCAGCTTGGAGGCTAGCAATGAGCAGTTCTTC. Its protein is CASSLEASNEQFF.

The chain couples TRBV18 to TRBJ2-7; D possibly uses TRBD1 or TRBD2 (6 bases each). Trimming removed 3 bases from V and 1 base from J, with 13 bases in between. The CDR3 length is 15 residues. From germline, CDR1 is KGHSH and CDR2 LQKENI. CDR3 protein: CASSPRGAASYEQYF. The CDR3 region has the DNA TGTGCCAGCTCACCGAGGGGGGCTGCTTCCTACGAGCAGTACTTC.

This clone was recorded once. This sequence joins TRBV28 and TRBJ2-3; 7 nucleotides align to TRBD2. The V segment lost 5 bases and the J segment 5 bases; nucleotides outside the gene matches: 7. The CDR3 contains 14 residues. CDR1 and CDR2 from the germline V gene are MDHEN and SYDVKM. CDR3 in amino acids: CASSPGTNVDTQYF. In DNA, the CDR3 is TGTGCCAGCAGTCCAGGGACTAACGTAGATACGCAGTATTTT.

The chain couples TRBV5-6 to TRBJ2-4; D gene uncertain. Germline CDR1 and CDR2: SGHDT and YYEEEE. V shed 2 bases and J shed 0 bases, with 6 bases lying between them. There are 14 residues in the CDR3. Here the CDR3 DNA reads TGTGCCAGCAGCTTCAAGGTAGCCAAAAACATTCAGTACTTC. Translated: CASSFKVAKNIQYF.

The chain recombines TRBV28 with TRBJ1-5, with 10 bases lining up with TRBD1. The CDR3 is 19 amino acids. CDR1 and CDR2 from the germline V gene are MDHEN and SYDVKM. V gave up 7 bases and J gave up 0 bases; unmatched junction bases: 15. This CDR3 reads CASTPITRDRGYSNQPQHF. CDR3 DNA: TGTGCCAGCACTCCGATTACCCGGGACAGGGGATATAGCAATCAGCCCCAGCATTTT.